This T cell receptor beta chain stems from a study of T cells after yellow fever vaccination. Study-level background: Preparation used SMART-Seq v4 Ultra Low Input for the low-cell-number fractions. Study-wide results and limits: Post-booster repertoires again held most primary-vaccination clones (roughly 95% CD4, roughly 88% CD8). Clonotypes found in both CD4 and CD8 compartments made up a small share.

This clonotype was seen many times. Antigen specificity is unknown. The germline V gene has CDR1 ENHRY and CDR2 SYGVKD. The length of the CDR3 is 14 residues. The V segment lost 10 bases and the J segment 4 bases; nucleotides outside the gene matches: 11. The TCR cDNA carried a universal primer site and UMIs from 5'RACE template switching. Using its own MiXCR run on the 5' RACE reads, TCRdb lists one record per CDR3 protein. The sample consists of a few hundred thousand distinct CDR3 sequences, about 6.2% of them appearing once. Sequencing was performed on PBMCs, taken 5 days after the yellow fever booster vaccination. The clonotype comes from a man in his thirties or forties who received the YFV17D yellow fever vaccine. This chain uses TRBV10-3 with TRBJ2-3; 7 bases line up with TRBD2. This CDR3 reads CATRRRERADTQYF. In DNA, the CDR3 is TGTGCCACCCGGAGGCGGGAGCGTGCAGATACGCAGTATTTT.